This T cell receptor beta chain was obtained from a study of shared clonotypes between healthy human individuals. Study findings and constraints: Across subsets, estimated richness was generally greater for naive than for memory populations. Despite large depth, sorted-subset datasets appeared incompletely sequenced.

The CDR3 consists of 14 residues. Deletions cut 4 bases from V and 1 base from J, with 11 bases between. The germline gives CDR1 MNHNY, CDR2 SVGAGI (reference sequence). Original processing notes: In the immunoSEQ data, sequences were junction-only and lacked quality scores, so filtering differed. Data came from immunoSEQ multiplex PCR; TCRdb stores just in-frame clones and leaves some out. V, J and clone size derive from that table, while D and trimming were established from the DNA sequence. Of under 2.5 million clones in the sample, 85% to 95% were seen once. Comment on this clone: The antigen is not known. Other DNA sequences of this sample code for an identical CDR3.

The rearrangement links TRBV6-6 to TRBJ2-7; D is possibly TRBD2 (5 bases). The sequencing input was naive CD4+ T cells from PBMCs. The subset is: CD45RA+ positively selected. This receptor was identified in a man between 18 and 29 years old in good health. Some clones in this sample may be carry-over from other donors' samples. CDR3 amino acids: CASSFLSGSYEQYF. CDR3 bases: TGTGCCAGCAGTTTTTTGAGCGGATCCTACGAGCAGTACTTC.